A selection of T cell receptor beta chains follows, all from one sample in a study of blood T cell repertoires in COVID-19. Measured with immunoSEQ multiplex PCR; TCRdb has only the in-frame clones, and not every one. The data contain 310,000 or so clones, around nine tenths of them singletons. Specimen: peripheral blood. Receptors originate from a woman aged 45-60 years with active or convalescent COVID-19. CDR3s include the opening cysteine and the closing phenylalanine or tryptophan. Each record gives: CDR3 protein, CDR3 DNA, clone size, CDR3 length, D gene, J gene, V gene. The D gene is left open where the match is weak. Part of the rows lack a size; the others show once, few, many or a class for expanded clones.

CDR3 protein: CASSQDRVQGGTEAFF; CDR3 DNA: TGCGCCAGCAGCCAAGACAGAGTACAGGGTGGCACTGAAGCTTTCTTT; clone size: -; CDR3 length: 16; D gene: -; J gene: TRBJ1-1; V gene: TRBV4-3
CDR3 protein: CASSLPDRNQPQHF; CDR3 DNA: TGTGCCAGCAGTTTACCGGACAGGAATCAGCCCCAGCATTTT; clone size: -; CDR3 length: 14; D gene: TRBD1; J gene: TRBJ1-5; V gene: TRBV28
CDR3 protein: CASSLGGPGTGELFF; CDR3 DNA: TGTGCCAGCAGCTTAGGAGGGCCCGGCACCGGGGAGCTGTTTTTT; clone size: -; CDR3 length: 15; D gene: -; J gene: TRBJ2-2; V gene: TRBV7-3
CDR3 protein: CASTPDRVNTEAFF; CDR3 DNA: TGTGCCAGTACCCCGGACAGGGTGAACACTGAAGCTTTCTTT; clone size: -; CDR3 length: 14; D gene: TRBD1; J gene: TRBJ1-1; V gene: TRBV19
CDR3 protein: CASSRQANTEAFF; CDR3 DNA: TGTGCCAGCAGTCGACAGGCGAACACTGAAGCTTTCTTT; clone size: -; CDR3 length: 13; D gene: -; J gene: TRBJ1-1; V gene: TRBV12-3/TRBV12-4
CDR3 protein: CASSFSGRAQETQYF; CDR3 DNA: TGTGCCAGCAGTTTCAGCGGGAGGGCCCAAGAGACCCAGTACTTC; clone size: -; CDR3 length: 15; D gene: TRBD2; J gene: TRBJ2-5; V gene: TRBV28
CDR3 protein: CASSGTGGRTEAFF; CDR3 DNA: TGTGCCAGTAGTGGGACAGGGGGTAGAACTGAAGCTTTCTTT; clone size: few; CDR3 length: 14; D gene: TRBD1; J gene: TRBJ1-1; V gene: TRBV19
CDR3 protein: CASSPARQENTGELFF; CDR3 DNA: TGTGCCAGCAGCCCCGCCCGACAGGAGAACACCGGGGAGCTGTTTTTT; clone size: -; CDR3 length: 16; D gene: -; J gene: TRBJ2-2; V gene: TRBV11-2
CDR3 protein: CASSKGRASYGYTF; CDR3 DNA: TGTGCCAGCAGCAAAGGGAGGGCGAGCTATGGCTACACCTTC; clone size: -; CDR3 length: 14; D gene: -; J gene: TRBJ1-2; V gene: TRBV21-1
CDR3 protein: CATGPGTGAYEQYF; CDR3 DNA: TGTGCCACCGGCCCAGGGACAGGGGCCTACGAGCAGTACTTC; clone size: -; CDR3 length: 14; D gene: TRBD1; J gene: TRBJ2-7; V gene: TRBV15